The source of this T cell receptor (beta chain) is a study of shared clonotypes between healthy human individuals. Cells designated naive CD8 were CD45RO-negative and were positively selected for CCR7, with terminally differentiated effector memory CD45RA+ cells excluded. Authors' methods: Junction-only sequences without quality scores came from ImmunoSEQ, so filtering differed. Assay used: immunoSEQ multiplex PCR; TCRdb lists only in-frame clones, some missing. That table gives V, J and clone size, and the DNA gave D and trimming. Seen here are hundreds of thousands of clones, almost 95% observed once, and the top ten hold approximately 25%. As concerns this clone: Its antigen remains unidentified.

Germline loops: CDR1 MNHEY, CDR2 SMNVEV (reference sequence). The CDR3 contains 13 residues. V trimming: 5 bases; J trimming: 3 bases; junction bases outside the gene matches: 2. General study points: The sharing of about 5.3% of naive CD4 clonotypes was seen across a handful of donors.

The sequence came from a man aged 30-40 years in good health. The specimen was naive CD8+ T cells sorted from blood. This chain connects TRBV27 to TRBJ2-3, with TRBD1 matching 7 bases. CDR3 sequence reads: CASSPGQTDTQYF. The CDR3 coding sequence is TGTGCCAGCAGTCCGGGACAGACAGATACGCAGTATTTT.